Presented here are 20 T cell receptor beta chains from one specimen sequenced in a study of blood T cells in healthy people across ages. A second PCR of roughly 7 to 11 cycles used a sample-barcoded 5' primer and a J-beta primer mix. MiXCR, run by TCRdb on the 5' RACE reads, gives a single entry per CDR3 protein. Altogether 1.5 million to 2 million distinct CDR3 sequences are present, more than 35% being singletons, with the ten largest covering roughly 23%. Material: blood. The receptor source for this set is a human donor in good health.

This clonotype has ten or more counts. The chain carries TRBV7-9 and TRBJ2-7; perhaps TRBD2 as D (5 bases). CDR1 and CDR2 from the germline V gene are SEHNR and FQNEAQ (reference sequence). Deletions cut 5 bases from V and 2 bases from J, with 10 bases between. The CDR3 consists of 13 residues. DNA for the CDR3: TGTGCCAGCAGCCCAAGAGGGCCCTACGAGCAGTACTTC. Translation: CASSPRGPYEQYF. Looking up the rest from reference TRBV7-9 and TRBJ2-7 gives the full variable domain: DTGVSQNPRHKITKRGQNVTFRCDPISEHNRLYWYRQTLGQGPEFLTYFQNEAQLEKSRLLSDRFSAERPKGSFSTLEIQRTEQGDSAMYLCASSPRGPYEQYFGPGTRLTVT.

The genes are TRBV5-6 and TRBJ1-1; D might be TRBD1 (5 bases). V lost 1 base, J lost 4 bases, and 11 bases lay in between. The CDR3 runs to 14 residues. Germline lookup yields CDR1 SGHDT and CDR2 YYEEEE. The CDR3 DNA reads TGTGCCAGCAGCTTGTGGGGGGTACGCACTGAAGCTTTCTTT. Residues: CASSLWGVRTEAFF.

The rearrangement links TRBV7-8 to TRBJ2-3, with 13 positions matching TRBD2. Trimming removed 5 bases from V and 2 bases from J; junction bases left unmatched: 13. Germline V gene data show CDR1 as SGHVS and CDR2 as FQNEAQ. CDR3 length: 19 residues. CDR3 coding DNA: TGTGCCAGCAGCCCAGGACTAGCGGGGGTCCCTGGTTCCACAGATACGCAGTATTTT. The encoded protein is CASSPGLAGVPGSTDTQYF.

CDR3 DNA sequence: TGCAGCGTTGACCCCGGGGGCATTCAGTACTTC. Protein product: CSVDPGGIQYF. J is TRBJ2-4 and V is TRBV29-1; possibly TRBD2 for D (6 bases). This CDR3 is 11 amino acids long. V lost 3 bases to trimming and J lost 9 bases, with 9 bases between them. Germline CDR1 and CDR2: SQVTM and ANQGSEA.

This clonotype was detected ten times or more. One junction end does not reproduce the germline sequence, and a read error may be involved. This sequence joins TRBV5-1 and TRBJ2-3, with D possibly being TRBD2 (7 bases). This CDR3 contains 15 residues. Germline-derived CDR1 and CDR2 are SGHRS and YFSETQ. The CDR3 nucleotides read TGTGCCAGCAGTTTAGGGGGGGCCCGCACAGATACGCAGTATTTT. It translates to CASSLGGARTDTQYF.

This clonotype appeared once. The chain couples TRBV7-2 to TRBJ2-1; TRBD1 aligns across 9 bases. The CDR3 spans 15 residues. The germline gives CDR1 SGHTA, CDR2 FQGNSA. V was clipped by 6 bases and J by 7 bases; unmatched bases: 10. The CDR3 bases are TGTGCCAGCAGGGGAGGACAGGGGTACGCAAATGAGCAGTTCTTC. Protein: CASRGGQGYANEQFF.

This clonotype turned up a few times. V gene TRBV20-1 combines with J gene TRBJ2-4; 8 bases agree with TRBD1. Judging by the DNA end, TRBJ2-7 fits better; the J call may be wrong. Germline V lookup: CDR1 DFQATT, CDR2 SNEGSKA (reference sequence). This CDR3 region has 17 residues. The CDR3 here is CSARDLINGQGLYEQYF. In DNA, the CDR3 is TGCAGTGCTAGAGACCTAATAAACGGACAGGGCCTCTACGAGCAGTACTTC.

This chain joins TRBV15 and TRBJ1-5; D gene ambiguous. The V end was cut by 1 base, the J end by 7 bases, with 14 bases between. Germline CDR1 LNHNV, CDR2 YYDKDF (reference sequence). This CDR3 has 15 amino acids. The CDR3 is CATSRGTVKEQPQHF. For the CDR3, the DNA is TGTGCCACCAGCAGAGGGACGGTGAAAGAACAGCCCCAGCATTTT.

In this sample, this clonotype turned up a few times. This sequence joins TRBV5-1 and TRBJ2-1; 7 nucleotides agree with TRBD1. This CDR3 has 15 amino acids. The germline gives CDR1 SGHRS, CDR2 YFSETQ. V was clipped by 6 bases and J by 0 bases; unmatched bases: 6. CDR3 sequence: CASTHRDSSYNEQFF. In DNA form, the CDR3 reads TGCGCCAGCACCCACCGGGACAGCTCCTACAATGAGCAGTTCTTC.

The CDR3 is CASSPHGKGTRGYTF. CDR3 DNA sequence: TGCGCCAGCAGCCCTCATGGGAAAGGGACCCGTGGCTACACCTTC. The rearrangement links TRBV4-1 to TRBJ1-2, with D perhaps matching TRBD1 (5 bases). Germline-derived CDR1 and CDR2 are MGHRA and YSYEKL. Trimming took 4 bases from V and 7 from J, leaving 19 bases between them. This CDR3 contains 15 residues.

The table lists this clonotype with a few counts. The chain recombines TRBV2 with TRBJ2-4, with a weak D call TRBD2 (6 bases). The end of the DNA aligns better with TRBJ2-5, so the J call may be wrong. CDR1 is SNHLY, CDR2 FYNNEI, per germline. CDR3 length: 14 residues. CDR3 region: CASSSGLLKETQYF. DNA for the CDR3: TGTGCCAGCAGTTCGGGACTTCTGAAAGAGACCCAGTACTTC.

The rearrangement uses TRBV5-8 and TRBJ2-3; D is undetermined. The CDR3 spans 13 residues. With 4 bases removed from V and 5 bases from J, the gap between germline ends came to 11 bases. Germline V gene lookup returns CDR1 SGHTS and CDR2 YDEGEE. The CDR3 protein is CASSTSWEDTQYF. CDR3 DNA sequence: TGTGCCAGCAGCACCAGTTGGGAAGATACGCAGTATTTT. The variable domain in full, completed from reference TRBV5-8 and TRBJ2-3, reads EAGVTQSPTHLIKTRGQQATLRCSPISGHTSVYWYQQALGLGLQFLLWYDEGEERNRGNFPPRFSGRQFPNYSSELNVNALELEDSALYLCASSTSWEDTQYFGPGTRLTVL.

This clonotype is medium-sized (0.01 to 0.1%) by share. DNA for the CDR3: TGCGCCAGCAGCCAAAGTGGGGGGCAATCTGGGGCCAACGTCCTGACTTTC. This translates into CASSQSGGQSGANVLTF. The chain joins TRBV4-3 to TRBJ2-6; D is possibly TRBD1 or TRBD2 (6 bases each). With 2 bases removed from V and 1 base from J, the gap between germline ends came to 12 bases. The CDR3 runs to 17 residues. From germline, CDR1 is LGHNA and CDR2 YSLEER.

This CDR3 reads CASSSGQGTHQPQHF. The CDR3 DNA follows: TGTGCCAGCAGTTCCGGACAGGGCACCCATCAGCCCCAGCATTTT. This chain uses TRBV28 with TRBJ1-5, with 8 bases lining up with TRBD1. This CDR3 is built from 15 residues. V was pared by 4 bases and J by 5 bases, with 7 bases of the junction left unmatched. Germline CDR1 reads MDHEN; CDR2 reads SYDVKM.

This sequence joins TRBV18 and TRBJ1-6; D not resolved. The CDR3 runs to 17 residues. From germline, CDR1 is KGHSH and CDR2 LQKENI. V was cut by 2 bases and J by 2 bases, with 13 bases left in between. As DNA, the CDR3 is TGTGCCAGCTCACCATCCAGGCAAACGACCTATAATTCACCCCTCCACTTT. Translated, it gives CASSPSRQTTYNSPLHF. The full variable domain, rest sourced from reference TRBV18 and TRBJ1-6, is NAGVMQNPRHLVRRRGQEARLRCSPMKGHSHVYWYRQLPEEGLKFMVYLQKENIIDESGMPKERFSAEFPKEGPSILRIQQVVRGDSAAYFCASSPSRQTTYNSPLHFGNGTRLTVT.

This clonotype was seen a single time. The rearrangement joins TRBV4-2 to TRBJ1-2; D possibly corresponds to TRBD1 (5 bases). The CDR3 has 17 amino acids. With 0 bases removed from V and 1 base from J, the gap between germline ends came to 15 bases. Per germline, CDR1 LGHNA and CDR2 YNFKEQ. Here the CDR3 reads CASSQEPQGAYNYGYTF. Written as DNA, the CDR3 is TGTGCCAGCAGCCAAGAGCCCCAGGGCGCCTATAACTATGGCTACACCTTC.

The V call is TRBV12-3 or TRBV12-4, the J call TRBJ2-1, with 10 positions matching TRBD1. The J segment lost 7 bases and the V segment lost 4 bases, leaving 7 bases of the junction unmatched. The CDR3 totals 15 residues. CDR3 residues: CASSSLGTGANEQFF. The CDR3 DNA is TGTGCCAGCAGTTCGCTCGGGACAGGGGCAAATGAGCAGTTCTTC.

This clonotype occurred a few times. The V gene is TRBV15, the J gene TRBJ2-1; 9 nucleotides align to TRBD1. The CDR3 is 16 amino acids. The V gene's germline CDR1 is LNHNV and CDR2 YYDKDF (reference sequence). J gave up 8 bases and V 3 bases, and 11 bases lay outside the gene matches. CDR3 residues: CATSREIQGARDEQFF. In nucleotides, the CDR3 is TGTGCCACCAGCAGGGAGATACAGGGGGCAAGGGATGAGCAGTTCTTC.

This chain connects TRBV9 to TRBJ2-3, with 8 positions matching TRBD2. The CDR3 consists of 17 residues. Trimming took 1 base from V and 5 from J; bases not matched to a gene: 12. The germline V gene encodes CDR1 SGDLS and CDR2 YYNGEE. CDR3 region: CASSVNPGRSGGDTQYF. Written as DNA, the CDR3 is TGTGCCAGCAGCGTAAACCCCGGTCGGAGCGGGGGAGATACGCAGTATTTT.

The chain uses TRBV20-1 and TRBJ2-7; D is uncertain. Trimming removed 3 bases from V and 3 bases from J, with 6 bases in between. The CDR3 is 11 residues long. Germline V gene lookup returns CDR1 DFQATT and CDR2 SNEGSKA (reference sequence). The CDR3 DNA sequence: TGCAGTGCTAGTTTAGACTACGAGCAGTACTTC. Its translation is CSASLDYEQYF.